A single T cell receptor (beta chain) is shown here with its context. Its antigen is not identified. These data come from a study of metastatic and nonmetastatic thyroid tumors. V was clipped by 4 bases and J by 3 bases, with 16 bases between them. Germline-derived CDR1 and CDR2 are SGHRS and YFSETQ. The CDR3 loop spans 15 amino acids. Overall study findings and caveats: Malignant thyroid tumors reportedly exceeded benign nodules significantly in TCR beta diversity, with the difference appearing in blood and tumor.

Nobody among the patients had been given any treatment before thyroid surgery. As originally analysed: Differences in CDR3 between clinicopathological groups were drawn on to build a classifier intended to discriminate distant-metastatic papillary thyroid cancer patients. TCRdb re-clonotyped the PCR reads via MiXCR. The V and J calls shown here were made by TCRdb, not taken from the authors' results. The top ten clones hold 71% of a sample with approximately 23,000 clones, roughly 23% of them seen once. The J gene is TRBJ1-1, the V gene TRBV5-1; D gene uncertain. Sample: blood. The TCR was taken from a male donor with papillary thyroid cancer or a benign thyroid nodule (not recorded which). Some clones in this sample may be carry-over from other donors' samples. DNA for the CDR3: TGCGCCAGCAGCCCTGAGGCCCCTATGGACACTGAAGCTTTCTTT. This gives the protein CASSPEAPMDTEAFF. The complete variable domain, with remaining parts taken from reference TRBV5-1 and TRBJ1-1, reads KAGVTQTPRYLIKTRGQQVTLSCSPISGHRSVSWYQQTPGQGLQFLFEYFSETQRNKGNFPGRFSGRQFSNSRSEMNVSTLELGDSALYLCASSPEAPMDTEAFFGQGTRLTVV.